The 20 T cell receptor beta chains below all came from one sample that was sequenced in a study of shared clonotypes between healthy human individuals. The protocol was immunoSEQ multiplex PCR, while the TCRdb copy is restricted to in-frame clones and leaves out a portion. The table records about 2 million clones, 85% to 95% of them present only once. Sequencing used naive CD4+ T cells sorted from blood. Sample subset: CD45RA+ positively selected. The receptors shown here come from a man between 18 and 35 years old in good health.

This chain links TRBV27 with TRBJ1-1; D not certain. Germline CDR1 and CDR2: MNHEY and SMNVEV (reference sequence). The CDR3 contains 15 residues. V was shortened by 2 bases and J by 1 base, with 11 bases between the two germline ends. This chain's CDR3 is CASSLPGGQNTEAFF. DNA for the CDR3: TGTGCCAGCAGTTTACCGGGCGGTCAGAACACTGAAGCTTTCTTT.

The chain employs TRBV7-9 and TRBJ1-1; D is undetermined. The germline V gene has CDR1 SEHNR and CDR2 FQNEAQ (reference sequence). Trimming removed 4 bases from V and 3 bases from J, with 6 bases in between. This CDR3 contains 12 residues. DNA of the CDR3: TGTGCCAGCAGCTACAGAGACACTGAAGCTTTCTTT. Translated, it gives CASSYRDTEAFF.

The chain has TRBV4-1 and TRBJ2-1; possibly TRBD2 for D (6 bases). The CDR3 totals 20 residues. The germline gives CDR1 MGHRA, CDR2 YSYEKL. Trimming left V 2 bases short and J 5 bases short, with 28 bases between. The CDR3, as DNA: TGCGCCAGCAGCCAACTAAGTTGGCCGGGACCCGTGAGGAGGGACAATGAGCAGTTCTTC. Encoded protein: CASSQLSWPGPVRRDNEQFF.

V and J are TRBV6-1 and TRBJ2-3; 9 bases align to TRBD2. Germline CDR1 is MNHNS and CDR2 is SASEGT. The V segment lost 6 bases and the J segment 3 bases; nucleotides outside the gene matches: 7. The CDR3 has 15 residues. The CDR3 sequence is CASRPGLAETDTQYF. CDR3 nucleotides: TGTGCCAGCAGACCGGGACTAGCCGAGACAGATACGCAGTATTTT.

The DNA for the CDR3 is TGTGCCAGCAGGGGCACAGGGTCTCCCTATAATGAAAAACTGTTTTTT. Protein sequence: CASRGTGSPYNEKLFF. The V gene is TRBV2, the J gene TRBJ1-4, with D perhaps matching TRBD1 (6 bases). Germline CDR1 SNHLY, CDR2 FYNNEI. CDR3 length: 16 amino acids. Trimming took 6 bases from V and 4 from J, leaving 18 bases between them.

This rearrangement joins TRBV6-1 to TRBJ1-3; no clear D gene. Germline loops: CDR1 MNHNS, CDR2 SASEGT. Trimming removed 2 bases at V and 3 bases at J, with 5 bases between. The CDR3 consists of 13 residues. The CDR3 is CASSENRGNTIYF. As DNA, the CDR3 is TGTGCCAGCAGTGAAAACCGTGGAAACACCATATATTTT.

The chain's CDR3 is CASTNVLGGFKTEAFF. The DNA of the CDR3 is TGTGCCAGTACGAACGTATTGGGAGGGTTTAAGACTGAAGCTTTCTTT. The chain has TRBV19 and TRBJ1-1, with unresolved D. Germline V gene lookup returns CDR1 LNHDA and CDR2 SQIVND (reference sequence). Trimming removed 7 bases at V and 5 bases at J, with 23 bases between. CDR3 length: 16 amino acids.

This clone came up once. The V call is TRBV28, the J call TRBJ2-5; 8 bases agree with TRBD2. CDR1 and CDR2 from the germline V gene are MDHEN and SYDVKM. With 6 bases clipped from V and 5 bases from J, the junction kept 8 bases outside the gene matches. The CDR3 totals 14 residues. The CDR3 DNA is TGTGCCAGCAGCCCCTCGGGGGGGTTGGAGACCCAGTACTTC. As protein: CASSPSGGLETQYF.

With respect to this clone: The sample holds other DNA sequences that translate to the same CDR3. The rearrangement uses TRBV2 and TRBJ2-5, with 9 bases that match TRBD1. This CDR3 comprises 14 residues. Germline lookup yields CDR1 SNHLY and CDR2 FYNNEI. With V trimmed by 6 bases and J by 3 bases, 5 bases remained unmatched. CDR3 protein: CASSRDRGEETQYF. The DNA for the CDR3 is TGTGCCAGCAGCAGAGACAGGGGGGAAGAGACCCAGTACTTC.

This sequence joins TRBV30 and TRBJ2-7, with 9 bases that match TRBD1. This CDR3 has 15 residues. CDR1 and CDR2 (germline): GTSNPN, SVGIG (reference sequence). Losses at the gene ends were 3 bases for V and 2 bases for J; bases not matched to a gene: 8. The CDR3: CAWRKGGTGTYEQYF. As DNA, the CDR3 is TGTGCCTGGAGAAAAGGGGGGACAGGGACCTACGAGCAGTACTTC. Full variable domain (missing parts from reference TRBV30 and TRBJ2-7): SQTIHQWPATLVQPVGSPLSLECTVEGTSNPNLYWYRQAAGRGLQLLFYSVGIGQISSEVPQNLSASRPQDRQFILSSKKLLLSDSGFYLCAWRKGGTGTYEQYFGPGTRLTVT.

The chain couples TRBV6-1 to TRBJ1-2; D not certain. Germline-derived CDR1 and CDR2 are MNHNS and SASEGT. CDR3 length: 15 amino acids. V lost 2 bases, J lost 4 bases, and 14 bases lay in between. CDR3 protein: CASSEIGGGVYGYTF. DNA of the CDR3: TGTGCCAGCAGTGAAATCGGCGGCGGAGTCTATGGCTACACCTTC.

The chain has TRBV16 and TRBJ1-2; 8 positions match TRBD1. The V gene end was trimmed by 4 bases and the J gene end by 8 bases; junction bases not matched to a gene: 12. Per germline, CDR1 KGHSY and CDR2 FQNENV. The CDR3 has 15 amino acids. The CDR3, as DNA: TGTGCCAGCAGCCCCCCGACAGGGGCTCCTCGAGGCTACACCTTC. Protein sequence: CASSPPTGAPRGYTF.

The J gene is TRBJ2-1, the V gene TRBV6-1, with 9 bases aligning to TRBD2. J was trimmed by 7 bases and V by 5 bases; bases with no gene match: 3. This CDR3 has 13 amino acids. Per the germline V gene, CDR1 is MNHNS and CDR2 is SASEGT. The CDR3 DNA is TGTGCCAGCAGTCTAGCGGGGATAAATGAGCAGTTCTTC. Translating gives CASSLAGINEQFF.

This sequence joins TRBV11-2 and TRBJ2-1, with TRBD2 as a possible D gene (6 bases). This CDR3 is 14 amino acids long. V lost 4 bases to trimming and J lost 9 bases, with 16 bases between them. Germline lookup yields CDR1 SGHAT and CDR2 FQNNGV. CDR3 residues: CASSSGRPDSEQFF. For the CDR3, the DNA is TGTGCCAGCAGCTCGGGGAGGCCTGATAGTGAGCAGTTCTTC.

The chain has TRBV4-3 and TRBJ1-5; 9 positions match TRBD1. The CDR3 loop spans 15 amino acids. Per germline, CDR1 LGHNA and CDR2 YSLEER. V trimming: 5 bases; J trimming: 1 base; junction bases outside the gene matches: 3. The CDR3 bases are TGCGCCAGCAGCTTCGGACAGGGGAGCAATCAGCCCCAGCATTTT. Translated: CASSFGQGSNQPQHF.

Details on this clone: The final CDR3 position lacks the conserved phenylalanine or tryptophan, pointing to a likely read error. Because the CDR3's place on the DNA is in doubt, the DNA is left out and the CDR3 is given as listed by TCRdb. V gene TRBV11-2 combines with J gene TRBJ2-7; the table's D call of TRBD2 was not tested on the DNA. From its first to its last residue, the CDR3 has 9 amino acids. Germline-derived CDR1 and CDR2 are SGHAT and FQNNGV. The CDR3 sequence is CASSSPLRD.

The chain is built from TRBV10-3 and TRBJ1-5, with 11 bases fitting TRBD1. V lost 4 bases, J lost 5 bases, and 4 bases stayed unmatched. Germline CDR1 and CDR2: ENHRY and SYGVKD. The CDR3 is 15 residues long. CDR3 protein: CAISGRDRGDQPQHF. The CDR3 DNA reads TGTGCCATCAGTGGGAGGGACAGGGGGGATCAGCCCCAGCATTTT.

A remark on this clone: This same CDR3 is encoded by further DNA sequences in the sample. The chain has TRBV7-9 and TRBJ2-7; 11 bases line up with TRBD1. Germline V gene sequence: CDR1 SEHNR, CDR2 FQNEAQ (reference sequence). CDR3 size: 16 residues. V was pared by 0 bases and J by 1 base, with 2 bases of the junction left unmatched. CDR3 region: CASSLAGTGGSYEQYF. CDR3 DNA sequence: TGTGCCAGCAGCTTAGCAGGGACAGGGGGTTCCTACGAGCAGTACTTC.

The chain joins TRBV4-3 to TRBJ2-7, with a possible D match to TRBD2 (6 bases). The CDR3 covers 16 residues. CDR1 and CDR2 (germline): LGHNA, YSLEER. V was cut by 4 bases and J by 1 base, with 17 bases left in between. The CDR3 nucleotides read TGCGCCAGCAGCCCGACACTAAGCGGGCCTTCCTACGAGCAGTACTTC. Translating gives CASSPTLSGPSYEQYF.

V and J are TRBV10-3 and TRBJ1-1; TRBD1 might be the D (6 bases). The CDR3 has 14 amino acids. Germline CDR1 is ENHRY and CDR2 is SYGVKD. V dropped 3 bases and J dropped 3 bases, with 11 bases sitting between them. The CDR3 nucleotides read TGTGCCATCAGTGAACGGGGGGCCGACACTGAAGCTTTCTTT. It specifies CAISERGADTEAFF.